This T cell receptor beta chain comes out of a study of early T cells in non-severe SARS-CoV-2 infection. At the level of the study: Sequenced bulk RNA came from whole blood that was unsorted, and chains were unpaired. Broader study findings: Matching with VDJdb favored anti-spike CD8 responses (missing private and CD4 specificities).

Unique molecular identifiers were attached to individual cDNA molecules. In TCRdb, the 5' RACE reads were re-called with MiXCR into one record per CDR3 protein. The profile shows 35,000 to 50,000 distinct CDR3 sequences, less than 6% of them singletons. The CDR3 has 15 residues. With 7 bases clipped from V and 2 bases from J, the junction kept 8 bases outside the gene matches. This clonotype was recorded at least ten times. Its target is unknown. Specimen: whole blood, collected at baseline. The V and J genes are TRBV12-3 or TRBV12-4 and TRBJ1-2; 9 positions agree with TRBD1. The TCR was taken from an adult who was a healthcare worker with PCR-confirmed SARS-CoV-2 infection or an uninfected control (not recorded which). Here the CDR3 DNA reads TGTGCCAGCACCTCCATCGGACAGGGGAACTATGGCTACACCTTC. Translated: CASTSIGQGNYGYTF.